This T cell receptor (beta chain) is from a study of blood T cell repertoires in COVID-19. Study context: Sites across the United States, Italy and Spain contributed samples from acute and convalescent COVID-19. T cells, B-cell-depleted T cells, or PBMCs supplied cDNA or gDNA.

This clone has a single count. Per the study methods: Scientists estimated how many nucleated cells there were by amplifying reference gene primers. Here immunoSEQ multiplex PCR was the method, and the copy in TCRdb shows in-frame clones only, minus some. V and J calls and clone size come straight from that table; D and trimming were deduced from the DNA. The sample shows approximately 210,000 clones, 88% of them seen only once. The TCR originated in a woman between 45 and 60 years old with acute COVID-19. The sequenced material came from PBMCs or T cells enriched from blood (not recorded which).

CDR3 DNA: TGTGCCAGTAGTCCCTTACCGGGATCCTACAATGAGCAGTTCTTC. Residues: CASSPLPGSYNEQFF. This chain joins TRBV19 and TRBJ2-1, with D possibly TRBD2 on 5 matching bases. CDR3 length: 15 residues. V was cut by 5 bases and J by 1 base, with 12 bases left in between. Germline V gene sequence: CDR1 LNHDA, CDR2 SQIVND (reference sequence).